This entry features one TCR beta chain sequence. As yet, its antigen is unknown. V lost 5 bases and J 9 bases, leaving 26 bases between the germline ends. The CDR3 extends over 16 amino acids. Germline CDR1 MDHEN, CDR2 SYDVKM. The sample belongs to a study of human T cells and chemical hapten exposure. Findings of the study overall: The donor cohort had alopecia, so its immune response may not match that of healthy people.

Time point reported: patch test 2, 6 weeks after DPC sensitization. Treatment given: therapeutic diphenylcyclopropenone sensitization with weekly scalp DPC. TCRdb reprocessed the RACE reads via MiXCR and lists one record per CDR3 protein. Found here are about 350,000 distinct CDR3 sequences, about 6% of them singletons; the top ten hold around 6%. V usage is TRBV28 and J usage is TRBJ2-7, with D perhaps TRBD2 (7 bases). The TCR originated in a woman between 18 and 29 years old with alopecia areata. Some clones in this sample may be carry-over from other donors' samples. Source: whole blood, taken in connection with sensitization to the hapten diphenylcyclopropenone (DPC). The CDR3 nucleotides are TGTGCCAGCAGTCCACCGATGGGGGGGCGCGGAGTTTGGCAGTACTTC. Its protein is CASSPPMGGRGVWQYF. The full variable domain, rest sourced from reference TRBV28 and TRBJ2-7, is DVKVTQSSRYLVKRTGEKVFLECVQDMDHENMFWYRQDPGLGLRLIYFSYDVKMKEKGDIPEGYSVSREKKERFSLILESASTNQTSMYLCASSPPMGGRGVWQYFGPGTRLTVT.